Shown below are 3 T cell receptor beta chains from a single sample sequenced in a study of blood T cell repertoires in COVID-19. Profiled with immunoSEQ multiplex PCR; TCRdb holds only in-frame clones, not every one. The table records fewer than 300,000 clones, approximately 87% of them present only once. Sequences were obtained from peripheral blood. The receptors were sampled from a woman aged 25 to 39 with COVID-19, enrolled during active disease.

This rearrangement joins TRBV25-1 to TRBJ2-3; weak D call: TRBD2 (5 bases). The CDR3 is made up of 9 amino acids. Germline V gene data show CDR1 as MGHDK and CDR2 as SYGVNS. V lost 11 bases and J lost 6, with 6 bases in between. In DNA form, the CDR3 reads TGTGCCTCGGGGGATACGCAGTATTTT. It translates to CASGDTQYF.

J is TRBJ2-7 and V is TRBV30; perhaps TRBD1 as D (6 bases). CDR1 and CDR2 from the germline V gene are GTSNPN and SVGIG (reference sequence). V lost 1 base, J lost 6 bases, and 13 bases lay in between. CDR3 length: 13 amino acids. In DNA, the CDR3 is TGTGCCTGGAGTGACGGGACACACGCCGAGCAGTACTTC. The encoded protein is CAWSDGTHAEQYF.

This clone showed up just a few times. This chain uses TRBV11-2 with TRBJ2-7; maybe TRBD1 (6 bases). The ends were cut back, 1 base at V and 7 bases at J, with 14 bases in the middle. From germline, CDR1 is SGHAT and CDR2 FQNNGV. This CDR3 has 14 amino acids. CDR3 coding DNA: TGTGCCAGCAGCTTAGCCGCAGCAGGGGAAGAGCAGTACTTC. This translates into CASSLAAAGEEQYF. The variable domain in full, with the rest retrieved from reference TRBV11-2 and TRBJ2-7, is EAGVAQSPRYKIIEKRQSVAFWCNPISGHATLYWYQQILGQGPKLLIQFQNNGVVDDSQLPKDRFSAERLKGVDSTLKIQPAKLEDSAVYLCASSLAAAGEEQYFGPGTRLTVT.